Below are 19 T cell receptor beta chains sequenced from a single sample in a study of cytomegalovirus exposure and HLA in healthy donors. 60 Vbeta and 13 Jbeta primers were used in PCR. TCRdb keeps only in-frame clones here, not all; method: immunoSEQ multiplex PCR. The table has 84,000 or so clones, 76% seen once. Sequencing was performed on PBMCs. The receptors derive from a male donor in good health and CMV-seronegative.

The chain has TRBV7-9 and TRBJ1-5, with 7 bases fitting TRBD1. V lost 8 bases and J lost 2; bases outside the gene matches: 12. The CDR3 totals 16 residues. Germline loops: CDR1 SEHNR, CDR2 FQNEAQ (reference sequence). The CDR3 loop is CASEASTGVRNQPQHF. The CDR3 DNA follows: TGTGCCAGCGAGGCTTCAACAGGGGTGCGCAATCAGCCCCAGCATTTT.

This chain links TRBV6-5 with TRBJ2-3, with 7 positions matching TRBD1. CDR3 length equals 14 residues. Germline values: CDR1 MNHEY, CDR2 SVGAGI. V lost 5 bases to trimming and J lost 3 bases; unmatched junction nucleotides: 5. The CDR3 sequence: CASSLGTATDTQYF. The CDR3 DNA reads TGTGCCAGCAGTCTCGGGACAGCAACAGATACGCAGTATTTT.

The chain links TRBV5-1 to TRBJ2-1; 9 bases are a match to TRBD1. V dropped 4 bases and J dropped 7; count of bases not matched to a gene: 9. This CDR3 contains 15 residues. CDR1 and CDR2 (germline): SGHRS, YFSETQ. Written as DNA, the CDR3 is TGCGCCAGCAGCCTGGGGGGACAGGGTAGTAATGAGCAGTTCTTC. Translating it yields CASSLGGQGSNEQFF.

The genes are TRBV6-6 and TRBJ1-5; 7 bases map to TRBD1. The CDR3 sequence is 16 residues long. The trim removed 6 bases at V and 7 bases at J, leaving 15 bases unmatched. Germline CDR1 and CDR2: MNHNY and SVGAGI (reference sequence). In nucleotides, the CDR3 is TGTGCCAGCAGCCGGCGACAGACAGGGTATCGCCAGCCCCAGCATTTT. The encoded protein is CASSRRQTGYRQPQHF.

This rearrangement joins TRBV5-6 to TRBJ2-5, with D possibly being TRBD2 (6 bases). This CDR3 has 14 residues. V lost 4 bases and J lost 3, with 13 bases in between. Germline CDR1 is SGHDT and CDR2 is YYEEEE. This CDR3 reads CASSPLGGEETQYF. DNA of the CDR3: TGTGCCAGCAGCCCTTTGGGCGGGGAAGAGACCCAGTACTTC. The full variable domain, with the rest looked up from reference TRBV5-6 and TRBJ2-5, is DAGVTQSPTHLIKTRGQQVTLRCSPKSGHDTVSWYQQALGQGPQFIFQYYEEEERQRGNFPDRFSGHQFPNYSSELNVNALLLGDSALYLCASSPLGGEETQYFGPGTRLLVL.

The V and J genes are TRBV19 and TRBJ1-1, with D maybe TRBD1 (6 bases). V was trimmed by 5 bases and J by 1 base, leaving 14 bases between them. Germline V lookup: CDR1 LNHDA, CDR2 SQIVND (reference sequence). The CDR3 extends over 15 amino acids. CDR3 in amino acids: CASSSWTVPNTEAFF. CDR3 sequence (DNA): TGTGCCAGTAGTTCTTGGACAGTCCCGAACACTGAAGCTTTCTTT.

This clone appeared once. The chain combines TRBV6-6 with TRBJ1-2; D gene uncertain. CDR1 and CDR2 from the germline V gene are MNHNY and SVGAGI (reference sequence). The V and J ends lost 0 bases and 0 bases respectively, with 8 bases between them. This CDR3 has 15 residues. The CDR3 bases are TGTGCCAGCAGTTACTCTCCACAAACTAACTATGGCTACACCTTC. It is translated as CASSYSPQTNYGYTF.

The chain is built from TRBV12-5 and TRBJ2-5, with 7 bases identical to TRBD1. Per germline, CDR1 LGHNT and CDR2 FRNRAP. This CDR3 has 14 residues. The junction had 6 bases not matched to a gene; V was cut back by 5 bases and J by 3 bases. This chain's CDR3 is CASGLTGVEETQYF. CDR3 in DNA: TGTGCTAGTGGTCTCACAGGGGTGGAAGAGACCCAGTACTTC.

Regarding this clone: Other DNA sequences from this sample encode an identical CDR3 as well. V usage is TRBV6-6 and J usage is TRBJ1-5; 7 bases map to TRBD1. The CDR3 extends over 15 amino acids. Germline CDR1 and CDR2: MNHNY and SVGAGI (reference sequence). J gave up 9 bases and V 3 bases, and 11 bases lay outside the gene matches. The CDR3 DNA sequence: TGTGCCAGCAGTTATATGGGGACAGACAAGACGCCCCAGCATTTT. This translates into CASSYMGTDKTPQHF.

The chain has TRBV11-2 and TRBJ1-1; tentatively, D is TRBD1 (6 bases). Germline V gene sequence: CDR1 SGHAT, CDR2 FQNNGV. Trimming shortened V by 2 bases and J by 0 bases, and 19 bases separated the two germline ends. The CDR3 is 18 residues long. In DNA, the CDR3 is TGTGCCAGCAGCTTAAACGGGGCTACAGGGTCTCTGAACACTGAAGCTTTCTTT. Translated, it gives CASSLNGATGSLNTEAFF.

The V and J genes are TRBV30 and TRBJ1-3; D unresolved. V was trimmed by 2 bases and J by 0 bases, leaving 8 bases between them. CDR1 is GTSNPN, CDR2 SVGIG, per germline (reference sequence). CDR3 length equals 14 residues. CDR3 DNA: TGTGCCTGGAGTACCGGGAGCTCTGGAAACACCATATATTTT. It yields the protein CAWSTGSSGNTIYF.

The chain recombines TRBV5-1 with TRBJ2-3, with D uncertain. The germline CDR1 and CDR2 sequences are SGHRS and YFSETQ. The germline V and J ends were trimmed by 7 bases and 0 bases, with 6 bases remaining between them. The CDR3 is 12 residues long. The CDR3 bases are TGCGCCAGCGCGGAGAGCACAGATACGCAGTATTTT. Translation: CASAESTDTQYF.

This clone was found a few times. The CDR3 DNA is TGTGCCTGGAGGAGAGGCAACTATGGCTACACCTTC. As protein: CAWRRGNYGYTF. V is TRBV30 and J is TRBJ1-2; D remains unclear. CDR1 is GTSNPN and CDR2 is SVGIG in the germline V gene (reference sequence). This CDR3 has 12 residues. V was clipped by 3 bases and J by 2 bases, with 7 bases between them.

CDR3 DNA: TGTGCCAGTAGTATGCTTTGGGGGGTTTCAACTGAAGCTTTCTTT. It translates to CASSMLWGVSTEAFF. V is TRBV19 and J is TRBJ1-1; D is possibly TRBD1 (5 bases). The V and J ends lost 3 bases and 5 bases respectively, with 16 bases between them. The V gene's germline CDR1 is LNHDA and CDR2 SQIVND (reference sequence). CDR3 size: 15 residues.

The chain recombines TRBV28 with TRBJ1-1; D uncertain. Germline V gene sequence: CDR1 MDHEN, CDR2 SYDVKM. The CDR3 sequence is 15 residues long. V shed 6 bases and J shed 2 bases, with 16 bases lying between them. CDR3 bases: TGTGCCAGCAGCCTAATGCCGGGTCTTAACACTGAAGCTTTCTTT. It codes for CASSLMPGLNTEAFF.

The chain has TRBV7-6 and TRBJ1-4, with unresolved D. V was pared by 4 bases and J by 8 bases, with 14 bases between. CDR3 length equals 14 residues. The germline V gene has CDR1 SGHVS and CDR2 FNYEAQ. CDR3 nucleotide sequence: TGTGCCAGCAGCTCCCTGGGCCCAACAGAAAAACTGTTTTTT. It yields the protein CASSSLGPTEKLFF.

V gene TRBV20-1 combines with J gene TRBJ1-1; D gene unclear. The germline gives CDR1 DFQATT, CDR2 SNEGSKA (reference sequence). CDR3 size: 10 residues. The V end lost 6 bases, the J end lost 3 bases, and 5 bases lay between the germline ends. CDR3 sequence reads: CSALHTEAFF. Here the CDR3 DNA reads TGCAGTGCCCTCCACACTGAAGCTTTCTTT.

This clone was detected only once. The chain joins TRBV10-3 to TRBJ1-5, with 9 bases fitting TRBD1. Germline trimming cut 6 bases from V and 7 bases from J; bases unmatched to any gene: 10. The CDR3 totals 15 residues. The V gene's germline CDR1 is ENHRY and CDR2 SYGVKD. DNA for the CDR3: TGTGCCATCAGCGACGGGACAGGGTGGTACCAGCCCCAGCATTTT. This translates into CAISDGTGWYQPQHF.

This chain links TRBV4-3 with TRBJ2-1, with a weak D call TRBD1 (6 bases). The germline V gene has CDR1 LGHNA and CDR2 YSLEER. The CDR3 loop spans 17 amino acids. V lost 2 bases, J lost 7 bases, and 21 bases lay in between. The CDR3 sequence: CASSQSAGTTSFNEQFF. The CDR3 region has the DNA TGCGCCAGCAGCCAAAGTGCCGGGACAACGAGTTTTAATGAGCAGTTCTTC.